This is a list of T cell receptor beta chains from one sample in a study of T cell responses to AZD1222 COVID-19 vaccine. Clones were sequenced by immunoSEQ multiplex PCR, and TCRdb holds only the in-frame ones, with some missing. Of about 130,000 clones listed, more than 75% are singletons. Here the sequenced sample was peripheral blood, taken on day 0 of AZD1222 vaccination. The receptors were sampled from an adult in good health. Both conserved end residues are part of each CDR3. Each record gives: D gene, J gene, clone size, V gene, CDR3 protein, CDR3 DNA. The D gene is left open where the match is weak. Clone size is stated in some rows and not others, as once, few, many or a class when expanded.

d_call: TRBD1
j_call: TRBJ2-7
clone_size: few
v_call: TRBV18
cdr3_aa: CASSPGTANDYEQYF
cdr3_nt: TGTGCCAGCTCCCCGGGGACAGCAAACGACTACGAGCAGTACTTC

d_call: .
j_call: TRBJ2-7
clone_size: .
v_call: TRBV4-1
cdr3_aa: CASRDSLRGTYEQYF
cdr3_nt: TGCGCCAGCAGAGATTCTCTCAGGGGTACCTACGAGCAGTACTTC

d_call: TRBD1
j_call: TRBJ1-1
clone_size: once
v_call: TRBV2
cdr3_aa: CASAGQEVTEAFF
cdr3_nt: TGTGCCAGCGCAGGACAGGAGGTCACTGAAGCTTTCTTT

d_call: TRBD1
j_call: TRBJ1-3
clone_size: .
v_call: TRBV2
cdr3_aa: CASSGGQGYGNTIYF
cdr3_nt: TGTGCCAGCAGCGGGGGACAGGGGTATGGAAACACCATATATTTT

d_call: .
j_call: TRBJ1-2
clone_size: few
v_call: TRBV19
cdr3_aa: CASSIGRAISGYTF
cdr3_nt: TGTGCCAGTAGTATTGGTCGAGCAATTTCTGGCTACACCTTC

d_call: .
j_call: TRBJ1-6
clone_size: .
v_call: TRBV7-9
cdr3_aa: CASSLGEGQHSPLHF
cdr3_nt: TGTGCCAGCAGCTTAGGGGAGGGACAACACTCACCCCTCCACTTT

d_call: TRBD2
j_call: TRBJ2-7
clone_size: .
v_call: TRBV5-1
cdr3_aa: CASSLAASGGKIYEQYF
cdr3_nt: TGCGCCAGCAGCTTGGCGGCCTCGGGAGGGAAGATTTACGAGCAGTACTTC

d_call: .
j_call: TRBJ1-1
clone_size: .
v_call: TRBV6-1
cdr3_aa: CASSAPPTMGTEAFF
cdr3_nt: TGTGCCAGCAGCGCCCCCCCTACAATGGGCACTGAAGCTTTCTTT

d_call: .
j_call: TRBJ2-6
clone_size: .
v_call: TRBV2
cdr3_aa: CASSSSSGANVLTF
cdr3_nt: TGTGCCAGCAGTAGTAGTTCTGGGGCCAACGTCCTGACTTTC

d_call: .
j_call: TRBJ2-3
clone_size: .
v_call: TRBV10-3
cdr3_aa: CAITSSRLITQYF
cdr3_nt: TGTGCCATCACCAGCTCGAGGTTAATTACGCAGTATTTT

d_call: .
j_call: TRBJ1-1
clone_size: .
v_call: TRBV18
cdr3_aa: CASSPRISNMNTEAFF
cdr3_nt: TGTGCCAGCTCACCACGTATAAGCAATATGAACACTGAAGCTTTCTTT

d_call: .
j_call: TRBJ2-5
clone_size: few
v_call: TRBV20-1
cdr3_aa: CSGGIGTQYF
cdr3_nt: TGCAGTGGTGGCATCGGGACCCAGTACTTC

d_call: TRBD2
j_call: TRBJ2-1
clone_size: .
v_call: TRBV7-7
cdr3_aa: CASSQAGLAGEQFF
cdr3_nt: TGTGCTAGCAGCCAAGCGGGACTCGCGGGTGAGCAGTTCTTC

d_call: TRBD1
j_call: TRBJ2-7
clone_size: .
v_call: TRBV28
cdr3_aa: CASSIPGGQRDSYEQYF
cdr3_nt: TGTGCCAGCAGTATACCTGGGGGACAGCGAGACTCCTACGAGCAGTACTTC

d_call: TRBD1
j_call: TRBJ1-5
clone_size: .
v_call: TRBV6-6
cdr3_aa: CASSYSGTGVYQPQHF
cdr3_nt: TGTGCCAGCAGTTACTCGGGGACAGGGGTCTATCAGCCCCAGCATTTT

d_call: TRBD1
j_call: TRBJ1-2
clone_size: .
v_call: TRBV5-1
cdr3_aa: CASSFRQGAYYGYTF
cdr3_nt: TGCGCCAGCAGCTTTCGACAGGGGGCCTACTATGGCTACACCTTC

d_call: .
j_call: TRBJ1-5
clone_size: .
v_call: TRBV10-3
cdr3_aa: CATQATAINQPQHF
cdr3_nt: TGTGCCACCCAGGCCACAGCCATCAATCAGCCCCAGCATTTT

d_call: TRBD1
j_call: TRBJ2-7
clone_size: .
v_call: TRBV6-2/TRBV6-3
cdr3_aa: CASSYRQGMNPYEQYF
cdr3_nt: TGTGCCAGCAGTTACCGACAGGGGATGAACCCCTACGAGCAGTACTTC

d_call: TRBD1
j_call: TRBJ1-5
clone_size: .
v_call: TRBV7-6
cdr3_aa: CASSPRQGNQPQHF
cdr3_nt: TGTGCCAGCAGTCCAAGACAGGGAAATCAGCCCCAGCATTTT

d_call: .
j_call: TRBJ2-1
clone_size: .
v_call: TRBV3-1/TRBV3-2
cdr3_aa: CASSLTPGLPAHEQFF
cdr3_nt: TGTGCCAGCAGCCTAACTCCGGGACTCCCGGCCCATGAGCAGTTCTTC

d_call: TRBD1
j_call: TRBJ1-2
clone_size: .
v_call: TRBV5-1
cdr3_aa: CASSFTGGRAYGYTF
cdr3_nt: TGCGCCAGCAGCTTCACAGGGGGACGGGCATATGGCTACACCTTC

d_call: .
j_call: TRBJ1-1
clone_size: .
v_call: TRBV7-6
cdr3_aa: CASSPGTYAFF
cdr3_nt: TGTGCCAGCAGCCCCGGGACTTATGCTTTCTTT

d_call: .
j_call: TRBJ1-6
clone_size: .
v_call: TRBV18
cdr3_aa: CASSPPAGRDSPLHF
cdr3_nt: TGTGCCAGCTCACCACCGGCAGGGAGGGATTCACCCCTCCACTTT

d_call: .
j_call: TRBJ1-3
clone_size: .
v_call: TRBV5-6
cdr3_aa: CASSGFGTGNTIYF
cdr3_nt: TGTGCCAGCAGCGGGTTTGGGACTGGAAACACCATATATTTT

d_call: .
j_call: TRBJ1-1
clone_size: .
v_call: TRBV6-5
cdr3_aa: CASRYDTVNTEAFF
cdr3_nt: TGTGCCAGCAGATATGACACCGTGAACACTGAAGCTTTCTTT

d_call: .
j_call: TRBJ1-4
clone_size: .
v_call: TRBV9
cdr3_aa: CASSPKDRITTNEKLFF
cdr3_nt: TGTGCCAGCAGCCCAAAAGACAGGATCACAACTAATGAAAAACTGTTTTTT

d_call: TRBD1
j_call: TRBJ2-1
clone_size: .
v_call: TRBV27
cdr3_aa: CASSTYRGISYNEQFF
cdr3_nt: TGTGCCAGCAGTACCTACAGGGGTATCTCCTACAATGAGCAGTTCTTC

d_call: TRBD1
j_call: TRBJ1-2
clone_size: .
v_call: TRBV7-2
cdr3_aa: CASSLLPPGQGGGYTF
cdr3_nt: TGTGCCAGCAGCCTTCTCCCCCCGGGACAGGGAGGTGGCTACACCTTC

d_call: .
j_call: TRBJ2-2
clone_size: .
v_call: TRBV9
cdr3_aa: CASSVTGELFF
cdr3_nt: TGTGCCAGCAGCGTCACCGGGGAGCTGTTTTTT

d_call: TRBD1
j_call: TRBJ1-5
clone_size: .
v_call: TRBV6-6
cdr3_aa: CASSPLDRGRDQPQHF
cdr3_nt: TGTGCCAGCAGTCCCCTCGACAGGGGGCGGGATCAGCCCCAGCATTTT

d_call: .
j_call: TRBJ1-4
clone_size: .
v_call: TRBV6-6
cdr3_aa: CASSYSERQFF
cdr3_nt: TGTGCCAGCAGTTACTCTGAACGTCAGTTTTTT

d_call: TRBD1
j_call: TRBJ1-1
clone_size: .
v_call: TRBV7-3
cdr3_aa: CASSSHRGLNTEAFF
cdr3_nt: TGTGCCAGCAGCTCGCACAGGGGTTTGAACACTGAAGCTTTCTTT

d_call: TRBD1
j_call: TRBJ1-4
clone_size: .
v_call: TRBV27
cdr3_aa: CASSPQRQGLNEKLFF
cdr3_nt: TGTGCCAGCAGTCCCCAACGACAGGGACTCAATGAAAAACTGTTTTTT

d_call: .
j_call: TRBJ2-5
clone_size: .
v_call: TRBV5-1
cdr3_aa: CASSLKETQYF
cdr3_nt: TGCGCCAGCAGCTTGAAAGAGACCCAGTACTTC

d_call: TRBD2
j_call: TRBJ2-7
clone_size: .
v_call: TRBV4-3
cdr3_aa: CASSQDGTSRLGLEQYF
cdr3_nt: TGCGCCAGCAGCCAAGATGGGACTAGCCGGTTAGGGCTCGAGCAGTACTTC

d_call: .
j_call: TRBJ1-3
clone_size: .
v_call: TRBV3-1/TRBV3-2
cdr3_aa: CASSQDWGSGNTIYF
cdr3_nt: TGTGCCAGCAGCCAAGATTGGGGCTCTGGAAACACCATATATTTT

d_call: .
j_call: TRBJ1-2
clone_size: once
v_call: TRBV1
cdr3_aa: CTSNEGGTTF
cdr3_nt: TGCACCAGCAACGAGGGGGGAACCACCTTC

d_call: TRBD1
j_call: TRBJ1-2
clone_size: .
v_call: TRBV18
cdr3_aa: CASSPDRGRGGYTF
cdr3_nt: TGTGCCAGCTCTCCGGACAGGGGGCGCGGTGGCTACACCTTC

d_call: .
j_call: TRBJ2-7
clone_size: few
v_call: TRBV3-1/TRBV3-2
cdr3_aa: CASSHRGDEQYF
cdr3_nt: TGTGCCAGCAGCCACAGGGGTGACGAGCAGTACTTC

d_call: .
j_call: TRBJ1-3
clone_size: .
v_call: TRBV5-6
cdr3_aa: CASSRGGIPGNTIYF
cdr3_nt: TGTGCCAGCAGCCGAGGAGGGATCCCGGGAAACACCATATATTTT

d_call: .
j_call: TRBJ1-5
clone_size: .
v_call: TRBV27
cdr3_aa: CASSPIGPYPDQPQHF
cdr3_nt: TGTGCCAGCAGTCCCATTGGACCCTACCCGGATCAGCCCCAGCATTTT

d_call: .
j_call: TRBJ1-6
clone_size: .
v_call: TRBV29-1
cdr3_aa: CSVRYSYNSPLHF
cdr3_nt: TGCAGCGTTAGGTACAGCTATAATTCACCCCTCCACTTT

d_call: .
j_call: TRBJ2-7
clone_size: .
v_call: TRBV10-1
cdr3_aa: CASSTDSFTLQYF
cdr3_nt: TGCGCCAGCAGTACGGACAGTTTCACTCTGCAGTACTTC

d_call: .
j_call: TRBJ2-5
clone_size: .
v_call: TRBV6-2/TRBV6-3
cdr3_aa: CASSWRRLGETQYF
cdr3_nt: TGTGCCAGCAGTTGGCGGCGACTAGGGGAGACCCAGTACTTC

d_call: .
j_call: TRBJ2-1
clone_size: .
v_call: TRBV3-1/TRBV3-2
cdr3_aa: CASSQDQRVSFF
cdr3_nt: TGTGCCAGCAGCCAAGATCAAAGGGTATCGTTCTTC

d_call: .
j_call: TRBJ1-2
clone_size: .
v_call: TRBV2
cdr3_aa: CATGAAVNYGYTF
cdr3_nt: TGTGCCACAGGGGCAGCGGTAAACTATGGCTACACCTTC

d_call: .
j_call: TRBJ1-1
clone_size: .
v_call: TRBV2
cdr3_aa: CASRGGRNTEAFF
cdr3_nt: TGTGCCAGCAGGGGGGGTAGGAACACTGAAGCTTTCTTT

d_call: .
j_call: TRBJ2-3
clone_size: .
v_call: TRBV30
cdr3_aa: CAWSEGGLDTQYF
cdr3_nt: TGTGCCTGGAGTGAGGGGGGCCTGGATACGCAGTATTTT

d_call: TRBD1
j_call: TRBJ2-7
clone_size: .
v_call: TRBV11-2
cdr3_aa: CASSLVAGTGSHEQYF
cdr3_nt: TGTGCCAGCAGCTTAGTTGCCGGGACAGGGAGCCACGAGCAGTACTTC

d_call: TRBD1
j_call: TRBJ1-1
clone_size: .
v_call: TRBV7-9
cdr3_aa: CASSSLDRVMEAFF
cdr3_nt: TGTGCCAGCAGCTCTTTGGACAGGGTGATGGAAGCTTTCTTT

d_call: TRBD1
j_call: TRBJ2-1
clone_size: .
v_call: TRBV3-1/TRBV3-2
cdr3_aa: CASSLGTGVGEQFF
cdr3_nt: TGTGCCAGCAGCCTCGGGACAGGCGTGGGGGAGCAGTTCTTC

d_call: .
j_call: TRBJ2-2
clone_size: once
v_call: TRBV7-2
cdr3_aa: CASSLVDLNTGELFF
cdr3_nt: TGTGCCAGCAGCTTAGTCGACTTGAACACCGGGGAGCTGTTTTTT

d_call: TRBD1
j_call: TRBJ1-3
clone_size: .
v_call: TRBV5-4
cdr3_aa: CASSRQGIGNTIYF
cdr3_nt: TGTGCCAGCAGCCGACAGGGGATCGGAAACACCATATATTTT

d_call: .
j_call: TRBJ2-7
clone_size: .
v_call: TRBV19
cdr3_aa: CASSSRITSSYEQYF
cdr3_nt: TGTGCCAGTAGTTCACGGATCACTAGCTCCTACGAGCAGTACTTC

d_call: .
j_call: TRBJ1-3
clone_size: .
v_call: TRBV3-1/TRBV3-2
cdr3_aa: CASSEIDSGNTIYF
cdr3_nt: TGTGCCAGCAGCGAGATCGACTCTGGAAACACCATATATTTT

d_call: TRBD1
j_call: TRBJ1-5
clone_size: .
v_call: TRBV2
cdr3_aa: CASHQGVGNQPQHF
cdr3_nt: TGTGCCAGCCACCAGGGGGTTGGCAATCAGCCCCAGCATTTT

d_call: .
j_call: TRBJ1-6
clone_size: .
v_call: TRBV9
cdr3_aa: CASSVNPQGSLPLHF
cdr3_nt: TGTGCCAGCAGCGTTAATCCCCAGGGCAGCCTTCCCCTCCACTTT